Below are 9 T cell receptor beta chains sequenced from a single sample in a study of shared clonotypes between healthy human individuals. Profiled with immunoSEQ multiplex PCR; TCRdb holds only in-frame clones, not every one. The table records roughly 760,000 clones, around 67% of them present only once. The sequenced sample was memory CD4+ T cells sorted from blood. Described subset: CD45RA-negative fraction. The receptors were sampled from a woman in her thirties in good health.

This clone was seen only a few times. V usage is TRBV7-2 and J usage is TRBJ1-5, with D possibly TRBD1 on 5 matching bases. The CDR3 totals 16 residues. The germline CDR1 and CDR2 sequences are SGHTA and FQGNSA. Trimming pared 1 base from V and 7 bases from J, leaving 17 bases between. CDR3 coding DNA: TGTGCCAGCAGCTTAGGGGGCCAGGGATGGCAACAGCCCCAGCATTTT. Encoded protein: CASSLGGQGWQQPQHF. Full variable domain (missing parts from reference TRBV7-2 and TRBJ1-5): GAGVSQSPSNKVTEKGKDVELRCDPISGHTALYWYRQSLGQGLEFLIYFQGNSAPDKSGLPSDRFSAERTGGSVSTLTIQRTQQEDSAVYLCASSLGGQGWQQPQHFGDGTRLSIL.

The chain has TRBV23-1 and TRBJ1-5, with 7 bases matching TRBD1. TRBV23-1 falls under the ORF class, with uncertain function. The CDR3 totals 15 residues. With 4 bases clipped from V and 4 bases from J, the junction kept 7 bases outside the gene matches. CDR3 DNA: TGCGCCAGCAGTCCCCGGGACAGCAGAAATCAGCCCCAGCATTTT. It translates to CASSPRDSRNQPQHF.

The chain has TRBV19 and TRBJ2-1; TRBD2 is a possible D gene (6 bases). CDR1 is LNHDA, CDR2 SQIVND, per germline (reference sequence). Trimming shortened V by 3 bases and J by 5 bases, and 17 bases separated the two germline ends. The CDR3 totals 16 residues. The CDR3 DNA reads as TGTGCCAGTAGTATCGTCCCATTCGGACTACACAATGAGCAGTTCTTC. It is translated as CASSIVPFGLHNEQFF.

The J gene is TRBJ2-2, the V gene TRBV12-5; 7 positions agree with TRBD1. Trimming took 9 bases from V and 4 from J; bases not matched to a gene: 5. The germline CDR1 and CDR2 sequences are LGHNT and FRNRAP. The CDR3 covers 13 residues. CDR3 nucleotide sequence: TGTGCTAGCGGGACAGCCGCCACCGGGGAGCTGTTTTTT. It yields the protein CASGTAATGELFF.

V and J are TRBV28 and TRBJ1-2; no reliable D call. The CDR3 consists of 14 residues. Trimming took 3 bases from V and 8 from J, leaving 16 bases between them. CDR1 is MDHEN, CDR2 SYDVKM, per germline. The CDR3 region has the DNA TGTGCCAGCAGTTTGTGGCAGGCACTGGAGGGCTACACCTTC. Its translation: CASSLWQALEGYTF.

The gene calls are TRBV10-2 and TRBJ2-1; D is possibly TRBD1 or TRBD2 (5 bases each). This CDR3 has 16 amino acids. Germline lookup yields CDR1 WSHSY and CDR2 SAAADI. The ends were cut back, 3 bases at V and 5 bases at J, with 17 bases in the middle. In DNA, the CDR3 is TGCGCCAGCAGTGATTTAGGGGTTAGCGTCCACAATGAGCAGTTCTTC. It yields the protein CASSDLGVSVHNEQFF.

The V call is TRBV5-6, the J call TRBJ2-1, with D uncertain. Trimming pared 3 bases from V and 12 bases from J, leaving 16 bases between. Germline CDR1 is SGHDT and CDR2 is YYEEEE. The CDR3 has 13 residues. This chain's CDR3 is CASSSFSTFGQFF. The CDR3 nucleotides read TGTGCCAGCAGCTCCTTTAGCACCTTCGGGCAGTTCTTC.

The chain carries TRBV27 and TRBJ2-1; TRBD2 matches at 11 bases. Germline CDR1 reads MNHEY; CDR2 reads SMNVEV (reference sequence). Trimming removed 3 bases from V and 7 bases from J; junction bases left unmatched: 11. There are 17 residues in the CDR3. The CDR3 DNA reads TGTGCCAGCAGTTTCTTCAGACTAGCGGGACATGGGAATGAGCAGTTCTTC. It yields the protein CASSFFRLAGHGNEQFF.

This rearrangement joins TRBV10-3 to TRBJ2-7; maybe TRBD1 (5 bases). Trimming took off 4 bases at V and 10 bases at J, with 14 bases between the two ends. Germline V gene lookup returns CDR1 ENHRY and CDR2 SYGVKD. The CDR3 runs to 12 residues. In DNA form, the CDR3 reads TGTGCCATCAGTGGTGCAGGGATGGAACAGTACTTC. Translation: CAISGAGMEQYF.